These T cell receptor beta chains were read from a single sample in a study of blood T cell repertoires in COVID-19. Using immunoSEQ multiplex PCR, the repertoire was profiled, and TCRdb retains in-frame clones only, with some absent. The data hold 300,000 to 350,000 clones, with around 90% observed a single time. The sequenced material came from peripheral blood. Receptors originate from a woman younger than 45 with COVID-19, enrolled during active disease. The CDR3 runs from the conserved cysteine through the conserved F or W. Each record gives: J gene, clone size, V gene, CDR3 protein. The size field is filled for only some rows; it gives once, few, many or a size class.

TRBJ1-5	NA	TRBV3-1/TRBV3-2	CASSQEDRGSNQPQHF
TRBJ1-2	NA	TRBV2	CASTGTGHGYTF
TRBJ1-5	NA	TRBV7-2	CASSPTAFSNQPQHF
TRBJ2-7	NA	TRBV5-6	CASSPPGGQALSYEQYF
TRBJ2-7	NA	TRBV5-1	CASSKGLAGPGARLYEQYF
TRBJ2-7	NA	TRBV19	CASRQPRQGGSYEQYF
TRBJ2-1	NA	TRBV27	CASSGVMREVRQGNEQFF
TRBJ1-2	NA	TRBV30	CAWSADSYYGYTF
TRBJ2-4	NA	TRBV7-9	CASSSRDSGRGNIQYF
TRBJ2-2	NA	TRBV4-1	CASSPSQGTGELFF
TRBJ2-1	NA	TRBV4-1	CASSLEGTSGYNEQFF
TRBJ1-4	NA	TRBV3-1/TRBV3-2	CASSPRQGSREKLFF
TRBJ2-7	NA	TRBV30	CAWSGAGDPEQYF
TRBJ2-7	NA	TRBV6-5	CASSPSVSSYEQYF
TRBJ2-7	NA	TRBV4-1	CASSQPGQHYEQYF
TRBJ1-3	NA	TRBV11-1	CASSQPGQGGNTIYF
TRBJ2-3	NA	TRBV5-1	CASSLGPSGSTDTQYF
TRBJ2-3	NA	TRBV6-4	CASSDPPPSSGRPTDTQYF
TRBJ1-1	NA	TRBV5-4	CASSLPDRPTEAFF
TRBJ1-5	once	TRBV7-8	CASSSGALRGSNQPQHF
TRBJ2-7	once	TRBV28	CASSLMDRGREQYF
TRBJ1-4	NA	TRBV5-1	CASSSHGGTLNEKLFF
TRBJ1-5	NA	TRBV4-3	CASSQVVHPSNQPQHF